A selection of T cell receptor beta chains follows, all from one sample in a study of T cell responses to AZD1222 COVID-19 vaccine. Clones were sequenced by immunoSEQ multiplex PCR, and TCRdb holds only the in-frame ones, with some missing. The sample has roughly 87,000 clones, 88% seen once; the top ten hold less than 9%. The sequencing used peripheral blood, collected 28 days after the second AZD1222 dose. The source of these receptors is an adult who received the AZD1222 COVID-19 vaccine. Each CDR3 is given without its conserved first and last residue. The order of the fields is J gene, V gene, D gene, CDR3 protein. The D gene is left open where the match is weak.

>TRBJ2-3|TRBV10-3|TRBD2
AISGGTSGSTDTQY
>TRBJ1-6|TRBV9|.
ASSVVDSYNSPLH
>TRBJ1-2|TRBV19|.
ASGPDRLFYGYT
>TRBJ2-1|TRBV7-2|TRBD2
ASSLSLAVYDEQF
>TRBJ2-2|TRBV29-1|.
SVEWKGSGELF
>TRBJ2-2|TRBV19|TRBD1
ASSLGTGDTGELF
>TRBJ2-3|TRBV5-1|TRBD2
ASSLGGAGVIDTQY
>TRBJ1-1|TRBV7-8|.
ASSPIGVHTEAF
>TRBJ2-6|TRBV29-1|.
SVEKVTGANVLT
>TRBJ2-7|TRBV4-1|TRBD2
ASSQAGGASGYYEQY
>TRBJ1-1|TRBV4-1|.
ASSHRGLTEAF
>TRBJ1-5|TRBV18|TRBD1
ASSEQGGNQPQH
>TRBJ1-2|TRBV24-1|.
ATSAADSNYGYT
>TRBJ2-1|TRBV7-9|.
ASSPPIRTYNEQF
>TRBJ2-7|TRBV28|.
ASRPNRVPQYEQY
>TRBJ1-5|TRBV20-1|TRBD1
SASNRGRDQPQH
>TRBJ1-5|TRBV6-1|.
ASSGAFGRGNQPQH
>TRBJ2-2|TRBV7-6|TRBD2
ASSLSGTNTGELF
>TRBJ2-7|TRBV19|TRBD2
ASSTGLAGPYEQY
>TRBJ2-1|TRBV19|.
ASQTGKNEQF
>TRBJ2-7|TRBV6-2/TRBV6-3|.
ASSVDTYEQY
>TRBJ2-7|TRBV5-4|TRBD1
ASSPGQYPYEQY
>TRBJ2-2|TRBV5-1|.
ASSLSGRNTGELF
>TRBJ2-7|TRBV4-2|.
ASSQVYGLTASYEQY
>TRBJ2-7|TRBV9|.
ASSVAVGAYEQY
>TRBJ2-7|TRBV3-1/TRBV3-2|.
ASSPQGLGEQY
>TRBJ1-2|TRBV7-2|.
ASSLSGLGGGGNYGYT
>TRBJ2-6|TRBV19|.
ASKTQAGANVLT
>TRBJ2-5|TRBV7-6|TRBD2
ASSLFSASGRGALGTQY
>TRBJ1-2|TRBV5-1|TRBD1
ASSLSIQGATNYGYT
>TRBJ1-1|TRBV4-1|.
ASSQVQNYHPMNTEAF
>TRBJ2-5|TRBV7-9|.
ASSLVGSGETQY
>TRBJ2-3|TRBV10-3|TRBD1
AISESIGTGGRDTQY
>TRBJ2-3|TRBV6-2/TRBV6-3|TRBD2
ASSYPVTSGTDTQY
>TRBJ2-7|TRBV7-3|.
ASSLSAAQY
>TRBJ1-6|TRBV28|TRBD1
ASSLGQGAYNSPLH
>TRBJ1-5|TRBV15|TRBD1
ATSRRQGAQPQH
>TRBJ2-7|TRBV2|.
ASSESSVSSYEQY
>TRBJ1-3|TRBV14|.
ASSHGGQSGNTIY
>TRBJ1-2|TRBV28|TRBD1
ASSSGGKNYGYT
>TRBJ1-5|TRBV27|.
ASRPILTRQAGNQPQH
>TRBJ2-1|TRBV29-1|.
SVEREPAYNEQF
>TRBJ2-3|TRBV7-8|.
ASSLARETDTQY
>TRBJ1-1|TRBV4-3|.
ASSQDLASWDTEAF
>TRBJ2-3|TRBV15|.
ATSARHVTDTQY
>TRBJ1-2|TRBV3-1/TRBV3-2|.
ASSQNRNYGYT